This T cell receptor (beta chain) was sequenced in a study of blood T cell repertoires in COVID-19. In the study overall: Acute and convalescent COVID-19 samples came from the United States, Italy and Spain. T cells, B-cell-depleted T cells, or PBMCs supplied cDNA or gDNA.

This clone came up once. The CDR3 length is 17 residues. V was pared by 7 bases and J by 1 base, with 20 bases between. Per germline, CDR1 LNHDA and CDR2 SQIVND (reference sequence). Seattle's enrolled individuals joined amid active infection and were then monitored longitudinally. Source study methods: Estimation of nucleated cell counts was performed using reference gene primer amplification. Clones were sequenced by immunoSEQ multiplex PCR, and TCRdb holds only the in-frame ones, with some missing. Clone size and V and J calls were adopted from that table, with D and trimming inferred from the DNA. The sample holds 220,000 or so clones, about 88% seen once.

The specimen was peripheral blood. The TCR originated in a woman aged 50 to 60 with COVID-19, enrolled during active disease. The rearrangement joins TRBV19 to TRBJ2-1; maybe TRBD1 (6 bases). CDR3 loop: CASIQRHRVGSYNEQFF. As DNA, the CDR3 is TGTGCCAGTATCCAACGACACAGGGTAGGATCCTACAATGAGCAGTTCTTC.